The present T cell receptor beta chain was sequenced within a study of T cells in Graves' hyperthyroidism and ophthalmopathy. Clinical symptoms, serum thyroxine, TRAb, thyroid ultrasound and orbital computed tomography informed diagnoses. TCR beta CDR3 sequences were amplified from RNA transcripts. Using the HTBI primer set, a first-round RT-PCR was run on the TCR CDR3. Each CDR3 protein is one row after TCRdb ran MiXCR on the multiplex PCR reads. This sample has around 520,000 distinct CDR3 sequences, with about 24% found just once. In this sample, this clonotype turned up many times. A junction end diverges from the germline sequence, so it may reflect a read error. Looked up from germline, CDR1 is MNHEY and CDR2 is SVGAGI. The CDR3 contains 16 residues.

This sequence originates from a woman aged 25 to 39 with Graves' ophthalmopathy. The rearrangement uses TRBV6-5 and TRBJ2-4; a weak D match, TRBD2 (6 bases). The specimen was blood. The CDR3 region is CASSYSMTGAKNIKYF. The DNA of the CDR3 is TGTGCCAGCAGTTACTCAATGACGGGAGCCAAAAACATTAAGTACTTC.